The rows below give T cell receptor beta chains drawn from one sample of a study of T cell changes during pregnancy in multiple sclerosis. This table comes from immunoSEQ multiplex PCR, and its TCRdb copy is limited to in-frame clones, with some not included. Of about 92,000 clones in the sample, approximately 95% are singletons; the top ten hold 3.5% to 4.5%. The sequenced sample was peripheral blood, obtained in the first trimester of pregnancy. The receptors stem from a female donor with multiple sclerosis, enrolled in a pregnancy study. CDR3s include the opening cysteine and the closing phenylalanine or tryptophan. The order of the fields is J gene, V gene, D gene, CDR3 protein. A D gene is named only where the DNA matches it firmly.

j_gene: TRBJ2-3
v_gene: TRBV27
d_gene: .
CDR3aa: CASSFGDTQYF

j_gene: TRBJ2-7
v_gene: TRBV5-6
d_gene: .
CDR3aa: CASSREHNYEQYF

j_gene: TRBJ2-3
v_gene: TRBV25-1
d_gene: .
CDR3aa: CASSVGTASTDTQYF

j_gene: TRBJ1-5
v_gene: TRBV25-1
d_gene: .
CDR3aa: CASSATGTRNQPQHF

j_gene: TRBJ2-2
v_gene: TRBV5-4
d_gene: TRBD1
CDR3aa: CASSRGDRENTGELFF

j_gene: TRBJ1-4
v_gene: TRBV13
d_gene: TRBD1
CDR3aa: CASSNRDRTFNEKLFF

j_gene: TRBJ1-2
v_gene: TRBV6-5
d_gene: .
CDR3aa: CASSPTGLVYGYTF

j_gene: TRBJ2-7
v_gene: TRBV21-1
d_gene: .
CDR3aa: CASQGQYF

j_gene: TRBJ2-2
v_gene: TRBV6-1
d_gene: .
CDR3aa: CASSPGVETGELFF

j_gene: TRBJ2-1
v_gene: TRBV9
d_gene: .
CDR3aa: CASSPDLSFRSSYNEQFF

j_gene: TRBJ1-4
v_gene: TRBV10-2
d_gene: .
CDR3aa: CASSEPGSADNEKLFF

j_gene: TRBJ1-4
v_gene: TRBV11-2
d_gene: TRBD1
CDR3aa: CASSLYRGGTNEKLFF

j_gene: TRBJ1-5
v_gene: TRBV29-1
d_gene: .
CDR3aa: CSVGGNSNQPQHF

j_gene: TRBJ1-1
v_gene: TRBV2
d_gene: TRBD1
CDR3aa: CASMQGGEAFF

j_gene: TRBJ2-1
v_gene: TRBV14
d_gene: TRBD2
CDR3aa: CASSDNLGTSGGNDEQFF

j_gene: TRBJ2-7
v_gene: TRBV4-1
d_gene: TRBD1
CDR3aa: CASSQGGTGALYEQYF

j_gene: TRBJ2-1
v_gene: TRBV29-1
d_gene: .
CDR3aa: CTILGGGGMAYNEQFF

j_gene: TRBJ2-5
v_gene: TRBV5-1
d_gene: .
CDR3aa: CASSRTSFQETQYF

j_gene: TRBJ2-7
v_gene: TRBV7-8
d_gene: TRBD2
CDR3aa: CASSLSPGQVAGLNSYEQYF

j_gene: TRBJ2-5
v_gene: TRBV14
d_gene: .
CDR3aa: CASSQDPPRGETQYF

j_gene: TRBJ2-1
v_gene: TRBV11-2
d_gene: TRBD2
CDR3aa: CASSILAGGLIHEQFF

j_gene: TRBJ2-7
v_gene: TRBV11-2
d_gene: .
CDR3aa: CASSQSIGEYAEQYF

j_gene: TRBJ1-2
v_gene: TRBV21-1
d_gene: .
CDR3aa: CASSTTTGERGYGYTF

j_gene: TRBJ2-7
v_gene: TRBV5-4
d_gene: TRBD1
CDR3aa: CASSLQGATYEQYF

j_gene: TRBJ2-1
v_gene: TRBV6-1
d_gene: TRBD2
CDR3aa: CASSDRLAGGHNEQFF

j_gene: TRBJ2-4
v_gene: TRBV7-2
d_gene: .
CDR3aa: CASSPFGESSKNIQYF

j_gene: TRBJ1-1
v_gene: TRBV11-1
d_gene: TRBD1
CDR3aa: CASSSGQGNTEAFF

j_gene: TRBJ1-5
v_gene: TRBV19
d_gene: TRBD1
CDR3aa: CASSIGTGGNQPQHF

j_gene: TRBJ1-1
v_gene: TRBV19
d_gene: .
CDR3aa: CASSRNRVLNTEAFF

j_gene: TRBJ1-5
v_gene: TRBV2
d_gene: TRBD1
CDR3aa: CASRDGQGGVPLLGSNQPQHF

j_gene: TRBJ2-3
v_gene: TRBV25-1
d_gene: TRBD2
CDR3aa: CASSGPGLADTQYF

j_gene: TRBJ1-4
v_gene: TRBV6-1
d_gene: TRBD1
CDR3aa: CASSPGQGNEKLFF

j_gene: TRBJ2-5
v_gene: TRBV29-1
d_gene: .
CDR3aa: CSVGLIEETQYF

j_gene: TRBJ2-2
v_gene: TRBV18
d_gene: .
CDR3aa: CASSPPVDSGELFF

j_gene: TRBJ1-6
v_gene: TRBV19
d_gene: .
CDR3aa: CASSNRVSPLHF

j_gene: TRBJ1-4
v_gene: TRBV5-1
d_gene: TRBD1
CDR3aa: CASSLAGTAATNEKLFF

j_gene: TRBJ1-2
v_gene: TRBV5-4
d_gene: .
CDR3aa: CASTQTAGRGISGYTF

j_gene: TRBJ2-3
v_gene: TRBV2
d_gene: TRBD2
CDR3aa: CASSELGGTDTQYF

j_gene: TRBJ2-7
v_gene: TRBV11-1
d_gene: TRBD1
CDR3aa: CASSPFTGTGNSYEQYF

j_gene: TRBJ2-7
v_gene: TRBV6-6
d_gene: TRBD1
CDR3aa: CASSQTGVGEQYF

j_gene: TRBJ2-3
v_gene: TRBV9
d_gene: .
CDR3aa: CASSVELTVPDTQYF

j_gene: TRBJ2-1
v_gene: TRBV7-9
d_gene: .
CDR3aa: CASSLVPASSYNEQFF

j_gene: TRBJ1-6
v_gene: TRBV9
d_gene: .
CDR3aa: CASSVAWSGDSPLHF

j_gene: TRBJ2-5
v_gene: TRBV5-1
d_gene: TRBD1
CDR3aa: CASSLAGGREETQYF

j_gene: TRBJ2-1
v_gene: TRBV7-6
d_gene: TRBD2
CDR3aa: CASSGGLAGANNEQFF

j_gene: TRBJ2-7
v_gene: TRBV9
d_gene: TRBD2
CDR3aa: CASSPDGTTGQYF

j_gene: TRBJ1-5
v_gene: TRBV30
d_gene: .
CDR3aa: CAWSYGTAGGQPQHF